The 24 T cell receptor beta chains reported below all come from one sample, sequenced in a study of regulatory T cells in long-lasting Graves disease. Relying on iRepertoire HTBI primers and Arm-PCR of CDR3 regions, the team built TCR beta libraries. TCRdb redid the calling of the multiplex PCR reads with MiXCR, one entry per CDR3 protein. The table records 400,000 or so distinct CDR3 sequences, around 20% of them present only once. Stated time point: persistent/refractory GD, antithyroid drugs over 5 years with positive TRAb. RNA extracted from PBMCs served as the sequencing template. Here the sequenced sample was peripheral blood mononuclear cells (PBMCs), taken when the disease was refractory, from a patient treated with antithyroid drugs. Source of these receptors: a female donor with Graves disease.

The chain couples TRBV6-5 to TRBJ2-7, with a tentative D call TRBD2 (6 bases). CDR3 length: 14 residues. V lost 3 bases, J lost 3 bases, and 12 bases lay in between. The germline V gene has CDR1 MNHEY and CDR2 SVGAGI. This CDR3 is CASSYGTSNYEQYF. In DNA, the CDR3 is TGTGCCAGCAGTTATGGGACTTCAAACTACGAGCAGTACTTC.

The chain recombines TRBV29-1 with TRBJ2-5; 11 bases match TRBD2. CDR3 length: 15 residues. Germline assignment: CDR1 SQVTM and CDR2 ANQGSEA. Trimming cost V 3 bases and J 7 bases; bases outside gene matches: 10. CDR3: CSVDPLAGGSGTQYF. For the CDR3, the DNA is TGCAGCGTTGATCCCCTAGCGGGAGGCTCGGGGACCCAGTACTTC.

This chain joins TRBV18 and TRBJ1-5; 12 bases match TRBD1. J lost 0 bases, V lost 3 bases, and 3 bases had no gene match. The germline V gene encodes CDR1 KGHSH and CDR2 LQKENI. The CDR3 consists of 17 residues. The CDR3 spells CASSPGTGGYSNQPQHF. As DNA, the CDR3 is TGTGCCAGCTCACCGGGGACAGGGGGCTATAGCAATCAGCCCCAGCATTTT.

This CDR3 is CASRTGEITEAFF. CDR3 DNA: TGTGCCAGCAGGACAGGGGAAATTACTGAAGCTTTCTTT. The V gene is TRBV28, the J gene TRBJ1-1; TRBD1 matches at 8 bases. The CDR3 length is 13 residues. Germline CDR1 is MDHEN and CDR2 is SYDVKM. V lost 6 bases to trimming and J lost 5 bases; unmatched junction nucleotides: 5.

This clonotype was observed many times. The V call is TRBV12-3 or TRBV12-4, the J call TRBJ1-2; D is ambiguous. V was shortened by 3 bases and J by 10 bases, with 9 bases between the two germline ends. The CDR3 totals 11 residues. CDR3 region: CASSFEATYTF. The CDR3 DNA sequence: TGTGCCAGCAGTTTCGAGGCAACCTACACCTTC.

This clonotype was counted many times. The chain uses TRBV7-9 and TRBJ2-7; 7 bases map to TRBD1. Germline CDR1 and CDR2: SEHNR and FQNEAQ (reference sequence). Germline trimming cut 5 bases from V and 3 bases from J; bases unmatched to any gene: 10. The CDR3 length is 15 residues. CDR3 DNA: TGTGCCAGCAGCGATTTTCTAAGACAGGGCTACGAGCAGTACTTC. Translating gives CASSDFLRQGYEQYF.

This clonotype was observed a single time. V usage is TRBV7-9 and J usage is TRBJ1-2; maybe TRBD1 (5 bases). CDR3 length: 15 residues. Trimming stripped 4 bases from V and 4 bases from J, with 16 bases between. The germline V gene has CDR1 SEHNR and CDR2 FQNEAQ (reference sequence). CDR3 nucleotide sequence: TGTGCCAGCAGCTCTCAGGGACTTCTTATCTATGGCTACACCTTC. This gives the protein CASSSQGLLIYGYTF.

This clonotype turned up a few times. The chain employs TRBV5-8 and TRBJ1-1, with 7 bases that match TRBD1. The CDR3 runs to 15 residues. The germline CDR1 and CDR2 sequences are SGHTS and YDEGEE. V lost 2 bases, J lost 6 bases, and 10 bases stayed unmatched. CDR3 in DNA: TGTGCCAGCAGCTTACGGGACAGTTTAGTTTCTGAAGCTTTCTTT. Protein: CASSLRDSLVSEAFF.

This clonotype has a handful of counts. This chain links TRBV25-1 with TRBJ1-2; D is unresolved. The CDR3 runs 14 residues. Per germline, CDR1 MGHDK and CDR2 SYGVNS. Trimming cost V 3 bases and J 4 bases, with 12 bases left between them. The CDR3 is CASSEPGTGYGYTF. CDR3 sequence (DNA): TGTGCCAGCAGTGAGCCTGGTACGGGCTATGGCTACACCTTC.

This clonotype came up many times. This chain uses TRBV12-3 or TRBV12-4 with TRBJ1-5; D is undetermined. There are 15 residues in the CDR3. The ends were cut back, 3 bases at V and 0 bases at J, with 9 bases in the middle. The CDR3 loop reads CASSLDRYSNQPQHF. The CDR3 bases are TGTGCCAGCAGTTTGGACCGGTATAGCAATCAGCCCCAGCATTTT.

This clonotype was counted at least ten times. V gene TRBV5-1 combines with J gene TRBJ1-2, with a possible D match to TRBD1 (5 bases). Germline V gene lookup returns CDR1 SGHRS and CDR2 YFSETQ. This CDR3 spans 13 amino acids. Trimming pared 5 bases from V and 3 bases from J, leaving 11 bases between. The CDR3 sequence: CASRIQGHYGYTF. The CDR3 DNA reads TGCGCCAGCAGGATCCAGGGCCACTATGGCTACACCTTC.

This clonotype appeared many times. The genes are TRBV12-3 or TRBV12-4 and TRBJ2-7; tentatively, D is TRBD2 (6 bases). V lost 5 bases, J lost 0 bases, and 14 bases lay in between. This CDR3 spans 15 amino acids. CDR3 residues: CASSDVGGNSYEQYF. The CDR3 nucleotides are TGTGCCAGCAGTGACGTTGGAGGGAACTCCTACGAGCAGTACTTC.

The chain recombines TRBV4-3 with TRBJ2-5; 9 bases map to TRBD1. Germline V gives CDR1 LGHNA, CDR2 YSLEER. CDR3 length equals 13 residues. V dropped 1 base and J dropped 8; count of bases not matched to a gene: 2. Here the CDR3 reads CASSQGQGGTQYF. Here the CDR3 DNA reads TGCGCCAGCAGCCAAGGACAGGGGGGAACCCAGTACTTC.

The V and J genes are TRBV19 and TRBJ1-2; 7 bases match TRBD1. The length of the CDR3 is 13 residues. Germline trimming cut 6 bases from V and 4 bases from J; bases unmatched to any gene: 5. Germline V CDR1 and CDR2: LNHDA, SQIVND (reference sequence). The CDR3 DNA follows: TGTGCCAGTAGCGGACGGGACAGCTATGGCTACACCTTC. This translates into CASSGRDSYGYTF.

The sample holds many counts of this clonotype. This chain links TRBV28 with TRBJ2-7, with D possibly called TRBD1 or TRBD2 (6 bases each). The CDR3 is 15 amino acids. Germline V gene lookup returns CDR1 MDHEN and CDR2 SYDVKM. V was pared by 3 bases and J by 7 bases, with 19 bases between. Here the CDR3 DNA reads TGTGCCAGCAGTTTTTCCAGTCCGGGGGCAGGGGAGCAGTACTTC. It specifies CASSFSSPGAGEQYF.

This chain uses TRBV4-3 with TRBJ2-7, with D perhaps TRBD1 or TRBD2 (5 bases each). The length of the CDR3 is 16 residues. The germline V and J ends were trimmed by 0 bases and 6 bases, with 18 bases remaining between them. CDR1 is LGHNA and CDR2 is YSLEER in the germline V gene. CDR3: CASSQDFARWDGEQYF. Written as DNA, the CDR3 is TGCGCCAGCAGCCAAGATTTCGCGAGGTGGGACGGCGAGCAGTACTTC.

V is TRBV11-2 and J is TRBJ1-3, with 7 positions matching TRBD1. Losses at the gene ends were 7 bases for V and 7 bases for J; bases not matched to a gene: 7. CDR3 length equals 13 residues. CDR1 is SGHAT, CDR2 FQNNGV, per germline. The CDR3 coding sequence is TGTGCCAGCACCTCCGGGACAGACAACACCATATATTTT. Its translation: CASTSGTDNTIYF.

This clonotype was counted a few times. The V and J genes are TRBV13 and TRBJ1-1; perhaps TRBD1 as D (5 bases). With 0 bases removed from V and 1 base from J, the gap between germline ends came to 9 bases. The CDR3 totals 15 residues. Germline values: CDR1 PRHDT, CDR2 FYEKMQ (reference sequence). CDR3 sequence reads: CASSLGGQGNTEAFF. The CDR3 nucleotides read TGTGCCAGCAGCTTAGGAGGTCAGGGGAACACTGAAGCTTTCTTT.

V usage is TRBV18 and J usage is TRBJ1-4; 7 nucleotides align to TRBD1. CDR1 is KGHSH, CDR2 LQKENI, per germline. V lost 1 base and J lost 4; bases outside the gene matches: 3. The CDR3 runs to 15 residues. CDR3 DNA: TGTGCCAGCTCACCACGGGACAGCTTTAATGAAAAACTGTTTTTT. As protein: CASSPRDSFNEKLFF.

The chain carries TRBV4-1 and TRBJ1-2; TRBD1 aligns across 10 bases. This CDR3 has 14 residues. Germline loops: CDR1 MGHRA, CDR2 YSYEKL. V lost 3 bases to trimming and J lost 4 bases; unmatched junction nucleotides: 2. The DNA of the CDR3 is TGCGCCAGCAGCCAGGGACAGGGGAGCTATGGCTACACCTTC. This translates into CASSQGQGSYGYTF.

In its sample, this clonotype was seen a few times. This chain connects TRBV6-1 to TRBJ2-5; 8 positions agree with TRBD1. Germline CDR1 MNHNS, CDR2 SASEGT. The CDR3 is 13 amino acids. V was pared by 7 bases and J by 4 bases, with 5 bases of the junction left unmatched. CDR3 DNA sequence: TGTGCCAGCAAACCAACAGGGGGAGAGACCCAGTACTTC. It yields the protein CASKPTGGETQYF.

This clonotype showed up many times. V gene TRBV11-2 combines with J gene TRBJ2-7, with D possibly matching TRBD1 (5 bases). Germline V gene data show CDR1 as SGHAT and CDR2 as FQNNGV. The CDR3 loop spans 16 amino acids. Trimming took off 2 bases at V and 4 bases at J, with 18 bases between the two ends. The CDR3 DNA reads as TGTGCCAGCAGCTTAAGTAGTCGGGCAGGACAATACGAGCAGTACTTC. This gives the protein CASSLSSRAGQYEQYF. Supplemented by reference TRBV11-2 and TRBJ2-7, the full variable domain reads EAGVAQSPRYKIIEKRQSVAFWCNPISGHATLYWYQQILGQGPKLLIQFQNNGVVDDSQLPKDRFSAERLKGVDSTLKIQPAKLEDSAVYLCASSLSSRAGQYEQYFGPGTRLTVT.

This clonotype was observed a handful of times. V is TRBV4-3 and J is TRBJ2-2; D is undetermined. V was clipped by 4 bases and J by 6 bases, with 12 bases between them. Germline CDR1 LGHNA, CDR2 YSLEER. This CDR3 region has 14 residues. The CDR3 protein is CASSRVVTSGELFF. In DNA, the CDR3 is TGCGCCAGCAGCCGGGTAGTTACGTCCGGGGAGCTGTTTTTT.

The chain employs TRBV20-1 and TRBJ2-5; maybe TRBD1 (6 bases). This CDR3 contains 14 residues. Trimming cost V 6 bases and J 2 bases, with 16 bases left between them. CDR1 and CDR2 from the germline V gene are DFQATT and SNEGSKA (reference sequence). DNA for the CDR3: TGCAGTGCCACCAGACAGGCCATTCAAGAGACCCAGTACTTC. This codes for CSATRQAIQETQYF.